The 32 T cell receptor beta chains reported below all come from one sample, sequenced in a study of early T cells in non-severe SARS-CoV-2 infection. MiXCR, run by TCRdb on the 5' RACE reads, gives a single entry per CDR3 protein. The data show roughly 34,000 distinct CDR3 sequences, roughly 7.1% seen once. The sequences come from whole blood, collected at baseline. These receptors all stem from an adult who was a healthcare worker with PCR-confirmed SARS-CoV-2 infection or an uninfected control (not recorded which).

The table lists this clonotype with many counts. The V and J genes are TRBV29-1 and TRBJ1-2, with 7 bases that match TRBD1. Germline V gene sequence: CDR1 SQVTM, CDR2 ANQGSEA. CDR3 length equals 12 residues. Trimming at V came to 6 bases and at J to 6 bases, leaving 7 bases not matched to a gene. The CDR3 here is CSVPGGLNGYTF. CDR3 nucleotides: TGCAGCGTCCCAGGGGGACTGAATGGCTACACCTTC.

This clonotype was counted at least ten times. The chain joins TRBV5-5 to TRBJ1-1; D is possibly TRBD1 (6 bases). There are 14 residues in the CDR3. The V gene lost 2 bases and the J gene lost 2 bases, with 10 bases spanning the gap. CDR1 and CDR2 (germline): SGHKS, YYEKEE (reference sequence). This CDR3 reads CASSFPGTNTEAFF. The CDR3 DNA follows: TGTGCCAGCAGCTTCCCCGGGACAAACACTGAAGCTTTCTTT.

Of note for this clonotype: The junction departs from germline at one end; a sequencing error may be responsible. This chain links TRBV24-1 with TRBJ2-1; D may correspond to TRBD1 or TRBD2 (6 bases each). The CDR3 runs 17 residues. CDR1 is KGHDR and CDR2 is SFDVKD in the germline V gene. For the CDR3, the DNA is TGTGTCACCAGTGACGGTATGGGACACGGGACTGGGAATGAGCAGTTCTTC. It yields the protein CVTSDGMGHGTGNEQFF.

This chain connects TRBV20-1 to TRBJ2-7; D not certain. V was cut by 3 bases and J by 0 bases, with 6 bases left in between. Germline V CDR1 and CDR2: DFQATT, SNEGSKA (reference sequence). This CDR3 comprises 12 residues. CDR3 in DNA: TGCAGTGCTAGGGCTAGCTCCTACGAGCAGTACTTC. Residues: CSARASSYEQYF.

Many counts were recorded for this clonotype. V is TRBV4-2 and J is TRBJ2-7; 7 positions agree with TRBD1. The CDR3 has 14 amino acids. The V segment lost 4 bases and the J segment 2 bases; nucleotides outside the gene matches: 5. Germline V CDR1 and CDR2: LGHNA, YNFKEQ. In DNA form, the CDR3 reads TGTGCCAGCAGCCCTGGGCAGGGGGCCTACGAGCAGTACTTC. Residues: CASSPGQGAYEQYF.

The sample holds many counts of this clonotype. This chain joins TRBV6-1 and TRBJ1-5; no firm D call. V was clipped by 4 bases and J by 4 bases, with 11 bases between them. The CDR3 length is 14 residues. The germline V gene has CDR1 MNHNS and CDR2 SASEGT. The CDR3 sequence is CASSGRTLNQPQHF. The CDR3 nucleotides read TGTGCCAGCAGTGGCAGGACCCTTAATCAGCCCCAGCATTTT.

V gene TRBV12-3 or TRBV12-4 combines with J gene TRBJ1-3; no reliable D call. CDR3 length equals 12 residues. Trimming pared 3 bases from V and 4 bases from J, leaving 4 bases between. CDR3 region: CASSFGGNTIYF. The DNA of the CDR3 is TGTGCCAGCAGTTTTGGGGGAAACACCATATATTTT.

This clonotype was picked up many times. The gene calls are TRBV7-2 and TRBJ2-7; 11 bases are a match to TRBD2. Germline V lookup: CDR1 SGHTA, CDR2 FQGNSA. The CDR3 loop spans 14 amino acids. Unmatched junction bases numbered 7, after V lost 5 bases and J lost 7 bases. The CDR3 loop reads CASSRGLAVDEQYF. CDR3 sequence (DNA): TGTGCCAGCAGCCGGGGACTAGCGGTGGATGAGCAGTACTTC. Together with reference TRBV7-2 and TRBJ2-7, the CDR3 gives the full variable domain: GAGVSQSPSNKVTEKGKDVELRCDPISGHTALYWYRQSLGQGLEFLIYFQGNSAPDKSGLPSDRFSAERTGGSVSTLTIQRTQQEDSAVYLCASSRGLAVDEQYFGPGTRLTVT.

This clonotype was seen at least ten times. The CDR3 loop reads CASSIAPLSGSGDTQYF. CDR3 nucleotide sequence: TGTGCCAGTAGTATAGCACCACTAAGCGGGAGTGGAGATACGCAGTATTTT. The chain recombines TRBV19 with TRBJ2-3, with 8 bases lining up with TRBD2. The CDR3 runs to 17 residues. The junction had 11 bases not matched to a gene; V was cut back by 1 base and J by 5 bases. The germline gives CDR1 LNHDA, CDR2 SQIVND (reference sequence). Using reference TRBV19 and TRBJ2-3 for the parts outside the CDR3, the full variable domain is DGGITQSPKYLFRKEGQNVTLSCEQNLNHDAMYWYRQDPGQGLRLIYYSQIVNDFQKGDIAEGYSVSREKKESFPLTVTSAQKNPTAFYLCASSIAPLSGSGDTQYFGPGTRLTVL.

This clonotype was seen more than once but under ten times. V gene TRBV24-1 combines with J gene TRBJ2-1; 10 positions agree with TRBD1. CDR1 is KGHDR, CDR2 SFDVKD, per germline. There are 16 residues in the CDR3. J gave up 5 bases and V 2 bases, and 5 bases lay outside the gene matches. In DNA form, the CDR3 reads TGTGCCACCAGTGATTACGGACAGGGGGTGAACAATGAGCAGTTCTTC. Its translation: CATSDYGQGVNNEQFF.

The chain couples TRBV4-3 to TRBJ2-3; 7 bases line up with TRBD2. CDR1 LGHNA and CDR2 YSLEER come from the germline V gene. The V gene end was trimmed by 0 bases and the J gene end by 2 bases; junction bases not matched to a gene: 2. The CDR3 runs to 15 residues. The CDR3 DNA reads TGCGCCAGCAGCCAAGAAAAGCGGGACACAGATACGCAGTATTTT. It yields the protein CASSQEKRDTDTQYF.

This clonotype is categorized as medium-sized. The J gene is TRBJ1-1, the V gene TRBV6-2 or TRBV6-3; 7 positions match TRBD1. The CDR3 spans 13 residues. Germline assignment: CDR1 MNHEY and CDR2 SVGEGT. With 5 bases clipped from V and 3 bases from J, the junction kept 3 bases outside the gene matches. This CDR3 is CASSQTGYTEAFF. As DNA, the CDR3 is TGTGCCAGCAGTCAGACAGGGTACACTGAAGCTTTCTTT.

Only a few counts were recorded for this clonotype. The rearrangement joins TRBV3-1 to TRBJ2-6; a possible D gene is TRBD2 (6 bases). The CDR3 runs 16 residues. Germline CDR1 reads LGHDT; CDR2 reads YNNKEL (reference sequence). Trimming stripped 4 bases from V and 4 bases from J, with 14 bases between. The CDR3 here is CASSRGTWDGANVLTF. CDR3 coding DNA: TGTGCCAGCAGCCGCGGGACGTGGGACGGGGCCAACGTCCTGACTTTC.

This clonotype was picked up many times. The chain links TRBV6-6 to TRBJ2-1; TRBD2 aligns across 7 bases. The CDR3 length is 16 residues. Germline CDR1 MNHNY, CDR2 SVGAGI (reference sequence). V gave up 8 bases and J gave up 1 base; unmatched junction bases: 11. The CDR3, as DNA: TGTGCCAGCTTGCTGGCGGGGGACCCATCCTACAATGAGCAGTTCTTC. Encoded protein: CASLLAGDPSYNEQFF.

This clonotype was picked up a small number of times. This sequence joins TRBV6-1 and TRBJ1-1; maybe TRBD1 (6 bases). The CDR3 has 12 residues. Germline V CDR1 and CDR2: MNHNS, SASEGT. V was cut by 1 base and J by 10 bases, with 10 bases left in between. The CDR3 reads CASSEGDRLAFF. CDR3 bases: TGTGCCAGCAGTGAAGGCGACAGGTTAGCTTTCTTT.

This clonotype was seen at least ten times. The chain carries TRBV28 and TRBJ2-7, with 11 bases aligning to TRBD1. This CDR3 has 15 residues. Germline CDR1 is MDHEN and CDR2 is SYDVKM. The J segment lost 5 bases and the V segment lost 6 bases, leaving 9 bases of the junction unmatched. CDR3 amino acids: CASRGGTGGLHEQYF. Written as DNA, the CDR3 is TGTGCCAGCAGAGGCGGGACAGGGGGTTTACACGAGCAGTACTTC.

This clonotype is termed medium-sized. This rearrangement joins TRBV27 to TRBJ2-3; possible D gene TRBD2, 6 bases. The CDR3 totals 14 residues. Trimming removed 4 bases at V and 2 bases at J, with 10 bases between. Looked up from germline, CDR1 is MNHEY and CDR2 is SMNVEV (reference sequence). The CDR3 sequence is CASSSGLVTDTQYF. The CDR3, as DNA: TGTGCCAGCAGTTCGGGACTCGTCACAGATACGCAGTATTTT.

This clonotype was detected a few times. The rearrangement joins TRBV28 to TRBJ2-4; 7 positions agree with TRBD1. Germline lookup yields CDR1 MDHEN and CDR2 SYDVKM. This CDR3 region has 14 residues. V was pared by 3 bases and J by 3 bases, with 2 bases of the junction left unmatched. CDR3 residues: CASSFGTDKNIQYF. As DNA, the CDR3 is TGTGCCAGCAGTTTTGGGACAGACAAAAACATTCAGTACTTC. The full variable domain, in which reference TRBV28 and TRBJ2-4 provide the parts outside the CDR3, is DVKVTQSSRYLVKRTGEKVFLECVQDMDHENMFWYRQDPGLGLRLIYFSYDVKMKEKGDIPEGYSVSREKKERFSLILESASTNQTSMYLCASSFGTDKNIQYFGAGTRLSVL.

This clonotype appeared many times. The V and J genes are TRBV30 and TRBJ2-1; the match to TRBD1 covers 9 bases. CDR1 is GTSNPN, CDR2 SVGIG, per germline (reference sequence). This CDR3 spans 14 amino acids. V lost 0 bases, J lost 8 bases, and 5 bases stayed unmatched. The CDR3 region has the DNA TGTGCCTGGAGTGTAGGGACAGGGAGCGATGAGCAGTTCTTC. Its protein product is CAWSVGTGSDEQFF.

This clonotype was seen a handful of times. The gene calls are TRBV11-2 and TRBJ2-7, with 9 bases identical to TRBD1. J was trimmed by 2 bases and V by 8 bases; bases with no gene match: 4. The CDR3 runs 13 residues. In germline, CDR1 is SGHAT, CDR2 FQNNGV. The CDR3, as DNA: TGTGCCAGCGGCCGACAGGGGGCCTACGAGCAGTACTTC. This encodes CASGRQGAYEQYF.

This clonotype has at least ten counts. The chain employs TRBV7-2 and TRBJ2-4; a possible D gene is TRBD2 (6 bases). This CDR3 comprises 13 residues. Germline CDR1 reads SGHTA; CDR2 reads FQGNSA. Trimming removed 4 bases at V and 11 bases at J, with 15 bases between. In nucleotides, the CDR3 is TGTGCCAGCAGCTCCGGTGGTAGCGGCTTTCAGTACTTC. Translating gives CASSSGGSGFQYF.

This clonotype was recorded many times. The rearrangement links TRBV4-3 to TRBJ2-5; unclear D gene. The CDR3 has 14 residues. Germline V gene sequence: CDR1 LGHNA, CDR2 YSLEER. Trimming stripped 0 bases from V and 5 bases from J, with 10 bases between. CDR3 DNA sequence: TGCGCCAGCAGCCAAGATAAGGGCTGGGAGACCCAGTACTTC. Protein product: CASSQDKGWETQYF.

This clonotype has at least ten counts. The chain is built from TRBV29-1 and TRBJ2-1; 8 bases are shared with TRBD1. Germline V gene data show CDR1 as SQVTM and CDR2 as ANQGSEA. Trimming cost V 4 bases and J 2 bases; bases outside gene matches: 13. The CDR3 is 17 amino acids. CDR3 coding DNA: TGCAGCGTTGGCCCCGCTTCTTGGACAGGGCCCTACAATGAGCAGTTCTTC. Residues: CSVGPASWTGPYNEQFF.

The sample holds a few counts of this clonotype. This chain uses TRBV15 with TRBJ1-2; D is undetermined. V lost 0 bases and J 1 base, leaving 9 bases between the germline ends. CDR3 size: 15 residues. Looked up from germline, CDR1 is LNHNV and CDR2 is YYDKDF (reference sequence). Here the CDR3 reads CATSRDYGDNYGYTF. CDR3 DNA: TGTGCCACCAGCAGAGATTATGGGGATAACTATGGCTACACCTTC.

This clonotype was detected many times. The chain is built from TRBV6-6 and TRBJ2-1; 8 nucleotides align to TRBD2. With V trimmed by 5 bases and J by 3 bases, 6 bases remained unmatched. Germline CDR1 reads MNHNY; CDR2 reads SVGAGI (reference sequence). The CDR3 has 15 residues. CDR3 residues: CASSHTSGYYNEQFF. CDR3 coding DNA: TGTGCCAGCAGTCACACTAGCGGATACTACAATGAGCAGTTCTTC.

This clonotype has ten or more counts. This chain links TRBV28 with TRBJ2-7; D tentatively fits TRBD1 or TRBD2 (5 bases each). The germline CDR1 and CDR2 sequences are MDHEN and SYDVKM. The CDR3 length is 14 residues. Trimming cost V 6 bases and J 0 bases, with 12 bases left between them. As DNA, the CDR3 is TGTGCCAGCAGGGCCGGGACCATCTCCTACGAGCAGTACTTC. It specifies CASRAGTISYEQYF.

This clonotype was observed a few times. DNA of the CDR3: TGTGCCAGCAGCCCGACTAGCGCGTCGGAGACCCAGTACTTC. This encodes CASSPTSASETQYF. The chain employs TRBV7-2 and TRBJ2-5; TRBD2 matches 8 bases. V was clipped by 5 bases and J by 5 bases; unmatched bases: 7. The CDR3 runs to 14 residues. Germline values: CDR1 SGHTA, CDR2 FQGNSA.

The table lists this clonotype with many counts. The chain carries TRBV23-1 and TRBJ2-1; D is unclear. TRBV23-1 is annotated as an ORF whose role is uncertain. The CDR3 covers 16 residues. V was cut by 7 bases and J by 6 bases, with 22 bases left in between. CDR3 loop: CASNNTLDRYINEQFF. CDR3 in DNA: TGCGCCAGCAATAACACACTCGACCGTTATATCAATGAGCAGTTCTTC.

The V call is TRBV20-1, the J call TRBJ2-3, with unresolved D. Germline-derived CDR1 and CDR2 are DFQATT and SNEGSKA (reference sequence). Trimming removed 7 bases from V and 3 bases from J, with 23 bases in between. The CDR3 contains 16 residues. The CDR3: CSGKDPLEPWTDTQYF. The CDR3 region has the DNA TGCAGTGGGAAGGACCCTCTGGAACCTTGGACAGATACGCAGTATTTT.

This clonotype was seen repeatedly, ten times or more. The chain is built from TRBV5-1 and TRBJ2-7; possibly TRBD2 for D (5 bases). Germline V gene sequence: CDR1 SGHRS, CDR2 YFSETQ. The V end was cut by 2 bases, the J end by 3 bases, with 9 bases between. The CDR3 spans 13 residues. Here the CDR3 DNA reads TGCGCCAGCAGCTTTGGTGAGGGCTACGAGCAGTACGTC. Protein: CASSFGEGYEQYV.

This clonotype was picked up a small number of times. V usage is TRBV7-8 and J usage is TRBJ2-7; D uncertain. CDR1 is SGHVS, CDR2 FQNEAQ, per germline. The CDR3 consists of 14 residues. Trimming removed 4 bases from V and 5 bases from J, with 15 bases in between. The CDR3 loop is CASSWVKGPHEQYF. Here the CDR3 DNA reads TGTGCCAGCAGCTGGGTGAAGGGCCCCCACGAGCAGTACTTC.

This clonotype was seen at least ten times. The chain uses TRBV29-1 and TRBJ2-1, with TRBD2 identical over 10 bases. The CDR3 covers 15 residues. V was pared by 5 bases and J by 0 bases, with 4 bases of the junction left unmatched. Per the germline V gene, CDR1 is SQVTM and CDR2 is ANQGSEA. Written as DNA, the CDR3 is TGCAGCGTTAGAGCGGGAGGGCTCTCCTACAATGAGCAGTTCTTC. It encodes CSVRAGGLSYNEQFF.